This section outlines one T cell receptor (beta chain) sequence together with its context. The sample originates from a study of CD8+ T cells in alopecia areata. From germline, CDR1 is MGHDK and CDR2 SYGVNS. The CDR3 has 16 amino acids. V lost 1 base to trimming and J lost 3 bases, with 15 bases between them. cDNA serving as the sequencing template came from extracted, reverse transcribed RNA. The table came from immunoSEQ multiplex PCR; TCRdb's copy has only in-frame clones and leaves some out. Counted here are around 120,000 clones, around 45% occurring once; the ten biggest clones make up 10% to 13%.

Sequencing used NKG2D-low CD8+ T cells sorted from blood. The chain recombines TRBV25-1 with TRBJ1-1; D is perhaps TRBD1 (6 bases). This receptor was obtained from a human donor with alopecia areata. The chain's CDR3 is CASSESGTGWDTEAFF. CDR3 bases: TGTGCCAGCAGTGAATCGGGAACAGGGTGGGACACTGAAGCTTTCTTT. The entire variable domain, with the rest obtained from reference TRBV25-1 and TRBJ1-1, is as follows: EADIYQTPRYLVIGTGKKITLECSQTMGHDKMYWYQQDPGMELHLIHYSYGVNSTEKGDLSSESTVSRIRTEHFPLTLESARPSHTSQYLCASSESGTGWDTEAFFGQGTRLTVV.